This TCR beta chain stems from a study of blood T cell repertoires in COVID-19. Study as a whole: T cells, B-cell-depleted T cells, or PBMCs supplied cDNA or gDNA.

The V segment lost 4 bases and the J segment 7 bases; nucleotides outside the gene matches: 7. Germline V gene sequence: CDR1 SGHTA, CDR2 FQGNSA. The CDR3 covers 14 residues. Per the authors' pipeline: Estimated nucleated cell counts came from reference gene primer amplification. The assay was immunoSEQ multiplex PCR, and TCRdb's table has in-frame clones only and misses some. D and trimming were read from the DNA, whereas the V and J calls and clone size are those reported in that table. The sample holds 250,000 to 300,000 clones, approximately 85% seen once. Each participant's cohort was designated according to participant-reported clinical history. Each recovered donor of Cohort 3 presented with two negative PCRs, clearance, or symptom resolution.

Material: PBMCs or T cells enriched from blood (not recorded which). This receptor was taken from a woman aged 25 to 45 who had recovered from COVID-19. V gene TRBV7-2 combines with J gene TRBJ1-5; 7 bases fit TRBD1. CDR3 in DNA: TGTGCCAGCAGCTCCGGACAGGTCCCCCAGCCCCAGCATTTT. Its protein product is CASSSGQVPQPQHF.